The next 21 T cell receptor beta chains were all read from a single sample in a study of T-cell reconstitution after alpha-beta-depleted transplantation in children. Unique molecular identifiers were incorporated when the TCRbeta library was constructed. TCRdb reprocessed the PCR reads with MiXCR, giving one entry per CDR3 protein. This sample has more than 500,000 distinct CDR3 sequences, with approximately 10% found just once. The material was PBMCs, mostly from graft donor cells, obtained 180 days after TCRalphabeta/CD19-depleted stem cell transplant. The source is a female patient aged 2 to 10 who had a stem cell transplant for aplastic anemia, so the T cells may come from the graft donor.

The rearrangement uses TRBV20-1 and TRBJ2-1; TRBD2 agrees at 13 bases. The germline V gene encodes CDR1 DFQATT and CDR2 SNEGSKA (reference sequence). With V trimmed by 1 base and J by 4 bases, 7 bases remained unmatched. This CDR3 comprises 17 residues. This CDR3 reads CSARGLAGGLGYNEQFF. Here the CDR3 DNA reads TGCAGTGCTAGAGGACTAGCGGGAGGTTTGGGTTACAATGAGCAGTTCTTC.

This clonotype was found many times. The rearrangement joins TRBV20-1 to TRBJ2-7; TRBD2 might be the D (6 bases). The V gene lost 3 bases and the J gene lost 0 bases, with 9 bases spanning the gap. The CDR3 contains 13 residues. Germline-derived CDR1 and CDR2 are DFQATT and SNEGSKA (reference sequence). The CDR3 spells CSASSGGSYEQYF. The CDR3 DNA reads TGCAGTGCTAGTTCCGGGGGCTCCTACGAGCAGTACTTC.

In its sample, this clonotype was seen a few times. The rearrangement links TRBV14 to TRBJ1-1; possible D gene TRBD1, 5 bases. The CDR3 consists of 12 residues. With 4 bases removed from V and 8 bases from J, the gap between germline ends came to 11 bases. CDR1 and CDR2 (germline): SGHDN, FVKESK. The CDR3 sequence: CASSPPGTEAFF. Written as DNA, the CDR3 is TGTGCCAGCAGCCCCCCCGGGACGGAAGCTTTCTTT.

This clonotype was observed a few times. The chain uses TRBV6-2 or TRBV6-3 and TRBJ1-6, with 7 bases lining up with TRBD1. The CDR3 loop spans 14 amino acids. CDR1 is MNHEY, CDR2 SVGEGT, per germline. J was trimmed by 6 bases and V by 7 bases; bases with no gene match: 6. The CDR3 sequence is CASTNNRGNSPLHF. CDR3 coding DNA: TGTGCCAGCACCAACAACAGGGGTAATTCACCCCTCCACTTT.

There are many counts of this clonotype. The chain links TRBV28 to TRBJ2-7, with 9 bases that match TRBD1. The V gene end was trimmed by 6 bases and the J gene end by 0 bases; junction bases not matched to a gene: 3. CDR3 length: 14 amino acids. Germline V gene lookup returns CDR1 MDHEN and CDR2 SYDVKM. In nucleotides, the CDR3 is TGTGCCAGCAGGGACAGGGGCCCCTCCTACGAGCAGTACGTC. It codes for CASRDRGPSYEQYV.

With respect to this clonotype: This clone may be a read error of a much larger clone one base away. The chain carries TRBV5-1 and TRBJ2-1, with 14 bases lining up with TRBD2. The CDR3 has 18 residues. Per germline, CDR1 SGHRS and CDR2 YFSETQ. The CDR3 sequence is CATSLGLAGVGSYNEQFF. DNA for the CDR3: TGCGCCACCAGCCTGGGACTAGCGGGAGTAGGGTCCTACAATGAGCAGTTCTTC.

The rearrangement links TRBV6-1 to TRBJ2-7, with D possibly being TRBD1 (6 bases). V lost 2 bases, J lost 1 base, and 18 bases lay in between. The germline CDR1 and CDR2 sequences are MNHNS and SASEGT. The CDR3 runs to 17 residues. The CDR3 region is CASSERTGTSFSYEQYV. In DNA, the CDR3 is TGTGCCAGCAGTGAAAGAACGGGGACAAGCTTTTCCTACGAGCAGTACGTC.

This clonotype is medium-sized within its sample. J is TRBJ2-4 and V is TRBV20-1; D possibly corresponds to TRBD2 (5 bases). The CDR3 sequence is 12 residues long. Looked up from germline, CDR1 is DFQATT and CDR2 is SNEGSKA (reference sequence). CDR3 DNA: TGCAGGGGAGCTTCCTCCAAAAACATTCAGTACTTC. Protein sequence: CRGASSKNIQYF.

The J gene is TRBJ2-1, the V gene TRBV14, with 15 bases lining up with TRBD2. CDR1 is SGHDN and CDR2 is FVKESK in the germline V gene. The CDR3 is made up of 19 amino acids. With V trimmed by 4 bases and J by 16 bases, 23 bases remained unmatched. CDR3 sequence: CASSPRDSFWTSGRANPFF. The CDR3 DNA is TGTGCCAGCAGCCCCCGGGACAGCTTCTGGACTAGCGGGAGGGCCAATCCTTTCTTC.

This clonotype was found a few times. This chain connects TRBV24-1 to TRBJ2-1; 7 nucleotides match TRBD1. This CDR3 spans 14 amino acids. Unmatched junction bases numbered 6, after V lost 4 bases and J lost 7 bases. The germline gives CDR1 KGHDR, CDR2 SFDVKD. As DNA, the CDR3 is TGTGCCACCAGTGAACAGGGGCGTGTGAATGAGCAGTTCTTC. Translated, it gives CATSEQGRVNEQFF.

This clonotype was observed many times. The chain has TRBV28 and TRBJ1-5; 7 positions agree with TRBD1. The CDR3 runs 18 residues. V gave up 2 bases and J gave up 3 bases; unmatched junction bases: 13. Per the germline V gene, CDR1 is MDHEN and CDR2 is SYDVKM. This chain's CDR3 is CASSLTLLQGSNNQPQHF. The CDR3 coding sequence is TGTGCCAGCAGTTTAACACTCCTACAGGGGTCAAACAATCAGCCCCAGCATTTT.

This clonotype was seen more than once but under ten times. The chain carries TRBV20-1 and TRBJ2-5, with D perhaps matching TRBD2 (5 bases). CDR1 is DFQATT and CDR2 is SNEGSKA in the germline V gene (reference sequence). V lost 2 bases, J lost 2 bases, and 15 bases lay in between. This CDR3 has 15 residues. In nucleotides, the CDR3 is TGCAGTGCTAGACAGCTGAGCGGTACGCAAGAGACCCAGTACTTC. The encoded protein is CSARQLSGTQETQYF.

The chain employs TRBV15 and TRBJ2-1; perhaps TRBD2 as D (8 bases). Germline assignment: CDR1 LNHNV and CDR2 YYDKDF (reference sequence). The CDR3 length is 16 residues. Trimming shortened V by 5 bases and J by 10 bases, and 24 bases separated the two germline ends. The CDR3 region has the DNA TGTGCCACCAGCCTCATTAGCGGGGACCAGGACAGGGAGCAGTTCTTC. Translated, it gives CATSLISGDQDREQFF.

This clonotype was observed a few times. J is TRBJ1-5 and V is TRBV12-5, with 7 bases fitting TRBD1. The V gene's germline CDR1 is LGHNT and CDR2 FRNRAP. The CDR3 spans 13 residues. CDR3 DNA: TGTGCCGAGGGACAGCATAGCAATCAGCCCCAGCATTTT. Translated, it gives CAEGQHSNQPQHF.

The genes are TRBV7-9 and TRBJ2-1, with D unclear. This CDR3 is built from 16 residues. Trimming pared 6 bases from V and 0 bases from J, leaving 15 bases between. Germline CDR1 and CDR2: SEHNR and FQNEAQ (reference sequence). CDR3: CASSFPIPSSYNEQFF. Written as DNA, the CDR3 is TGTGCCAGCAGTTTTCCCATTCCGTCCTCCTACAATGAGCAGTTCTTC.

This clonotype was counted a few times. The chain links TRBV7-9 to TRBJ2-5; 8 nucleotides align to TRBD1. Germline assignment: CDR1 SEHNR and CDR2 FQNEAQ (reference sequence). The CDR3 loop spans 17 amino acids. V was clipped by 4 bases and J by 7 bases; unmatched bases: 17. CDR3 DNA sequence: TGTGCCAGCAGCTCAATCAGGGGGCCGGGATCCAGGGGGACCCAGTACTTC. This codes for CASSSIRGPGSRGTQYF. Full variable domain (rest looked up from reference TRBV7-9 and TRBJ2-5): DTGVSQNPRHKITKRGQNVTFRCDPISEHNRLYWYRQTLGQGPEFLTYFQNEAQLEKSRLLSDRFSAERPKGSFSTLEIQRTEQGDSAMYLCASSSIRGPGSRGTQYFGPGTRLLVL.

For the CDR3, the DNA is TGTGCCAGCAACTCGGAGAGCTCGTATCAGCCCCAGCATTTT. The encoded protein is CASNSESSYQPQHF. The chain has TRBV2 and TRBJ1-5; D is uncertain. Germline values: CDR1 SNHLY, CDR2 FYNNEI. V lost 7 bases to trimming and J lost 5 bases, with 15 bases between them. The CDR3 covers 14 residues.

This clonotype has only a few counts. The chain uses TRBV3-1 and TRBJ2-6; D possibly corresponds to TRBD2 (5 bases). V dropped 2 bases and J dropped 0 bases, with 11 bases sitting between them. This CDR3 spans 17 amino acids. In germline, CDR1 is LGHDT, CDR2 YNNKEL (reference sequence). The DNA for the CDR3 is TGTGCCAGCAGCCAAAGAGGGCAAATCTCTGGGGCCAACGTCCTGACTTTC. It translates to CASSQRGQISGANVLTF.

This chain uses TRBV12-3 or TRBV12-4 with TRBJ1-5; 8 bases are shared with TRBD1. The CDR3 contains 20 residues. Losses at the gene ends were 2 bases for V and 0 bases for J; bases not matched to a gene: 15. The CDR3 DNA sequence: TGTGCCAGCAGTTTAATTTCCAGGGGGCGAGCTCCCTATAGCAATCAGCCCCAGCATTTT. Its translation is CASSLISRGRAPYSNQPQHF.

This clonotype was observed a few times. The chain carries TRBV29-1 and TRBJ1-1; D is undetermined. Germline V gene lookup returns CDR1 SQVTM and CDR2 ANQGSEA. The V and J ends lost 3 bases and 3 bases respectively, with 14 bases between them. The CDR3 has 14 amino acids. CDR3 protein: CSVDFPLMDTEAFF. The CDR3, as DNA: TGCAGCGTTGACTTTCCCCTAATGGACACTGAAGCTTTCTTT. The full variable domain, completed using reference TRBV29-1 and TRBJ1-1, is SAVISQKPSRDICQRGTSLTIQCQVDSQVTMMFWYRQQPGQSLTLIATANQGSEATYESGFVIDKFPISRPNLTFSTLTVSNMSPEDSSIYLCSVDFPLMDTEAFFGQGTRLTVV.

This clonotype was counted a few times. DNA of the CDR3: TGTGCCAGCAGTTTAGAGGGGCCCTCGGAGGGCTATGGCTACACCTTC. This encodes CASSLEGPSEGYGYTF. This sequence joins TRBV27 and TRBJ1-2; D may be TRBD1 (5 bases). Trimming took 2 bases from V and 4 from J, leaving 17 bases between them. Germline loops: CDR1 MNHEY, CDR2 SMNVEV (reference sequence). The CDR3 has 16 amino acids.